Presented here are 11 T cell receptor beta chains from one specimen sequenced in a study of graft-versus-host responses after intestinal transplantation. The protocol was immunoSEQ multiplex PCR, while the TCRdb copy is restricted to in-frame clones and leaves out a portion. Among over 85,000 clones listed, 94% were seen once. Their antigens are not known. The specimen comprised unstimulated CD4+ T cells sorted from spleen or lymph node cells, sampled before transplant. These receptors all stem from a human donor who was the organ donor for an intestinal transplant.

The chain couples TRBV6-6 to TRBJ1-1; D not certain. Trimming stripped 5 bases from V and 7 bases from J, with 11 bases between. CDR1 and CDR2 (germline): MNHNY, SVGAGI (reference sequence). The CDR3 has 12 amino acids. The CDR3 DNA reads as TGTGCCAGCAGTGACCGGGAATTTGAAGCTTTCTTT. Translating it yields CASSDREFEAFF.

The gene calls are TRBV6-4 and TRBJ1-6; maybe TRBD1 (5 bases). V lost 3 bases, J lost 6 bases, and 9 bases lay in between. The germline V gene has CDR1 MRHNA and CDR2 SNTAGT. CDR3 length: 14 residues. CDR3 in DNA: TGTGCCAGCAGTGAGACAGTGCTTAATTCACCCCTCCACTTT. This sequence encodes CASSETVLNSPLHF.

The V gene is TRBV15, the J gene TRBJ1-2; no clear D. CDR1 LNHNV and CDR2 YYDKDF come from the germline V gene (reference sequence). V lost 1 base and J 8 bases, leaving 14 bases between the germline ends. This CDR3 has 14 residues. DNA of the CDR3: TGTGCCACCAGCAGAGCGGCGCCGCCCAGGGGCTACACCTTC. Its protein product is CATSRAAPPRGYTF.

J is TRBJ1-2 and V is TRBV28, with TRBD1 matching over 7 bases. CDR3 length: 14 residues. The ends lost 6 bases at V and 4 bases at J; junction bases unmatched: 8. In germline, CDR1 is MDHEN, CDR2 SYDVKM. CDR3 sequence: CASREGAKVYGYTF. CDR3 DNA sequence: TGTGCCAGCAGGGAGGGGGCTAAGGTCTATGGCTACACCTTC.

J is TRBJ2-3 and V is TRBV5-1; D not certain. Germline V gene lookup returns CDR1 SGHRS and CDR2 YFSETQ. Trimming stripped 0 bases from V and 5 bases from J, with 7 bases between. This CDR3 comprises 13 residues. The CDR3 is CASSLVGEDTQYF. The CDR3 bases are TGCGCCAGCAGCTTGGTTGGAGAAGATACGCAGTATTTT.

This chain uses TRBV5-4 with TRBJ2-5, with unresolved D. Germline values: CDR1 SGHNT, CDR2 YYREEE (reference sequence). This CDR3 spans 13 amino acids. V lost 3 bases and J lost 4, with 10 bases in between. CDR3 DNA: TGTGCCAGCAGCTCTGATCTCCGAGAGACCCAGTACTTC. It encodes CASSSDLRETQYF.

The chain combines TRBV7-9 with TRBJ1-4; TRBD1 agrees at 7 bases. V dropped 2 bases and J dropped 12; count of bases not matched to a gene: 6. The CDR3 contains 13 residues. Per the germline V gene, CDR1 is SEHNR and CDR2 is FQNEAQ (reference sequence). CDR3 bases: TGTGCCAGCAGCTTACCGACAGGGACCCAACTGTTTTTT. Translating it yields CASSLPTGTQLFF.

The J gene is TRBJ2-1, the V gene TRBV2, with TRBD2 matching 10 bases. Germline V gene sequence: CDR1 SNHLY, CDR2 FYNNEI. The CDR3 sequence is 15 residues long. With V trimmed by 3 bases and J by 7 bases, 6 bases remained unmatched. In nucleotides, the CDR3 is TGTGCCAGCAGTGATGAGCGGGGGGGCCAGAATGAGCAGTTCTTC. Amino acids: CASSDERGGQNEQFF. Supplemented by reference TRBV2 and TRBJ2-1, the full variable domain reads EPEVTQTPSHQVTQMGQEVILRCVPISNHLYFYWYRQILGQKVEFLVSFYNNEISEKSEIFDDQFSVERPDGSNFTLKIRSTKLEDSAMYFCASSDERGGQNEQFFGPGTRLTVL.

This clone appeared a single time. V gene TRBV7-2 combines with J gene TRBJ2-7; D not resolved. V gave up 3 bases and J gave up 1 base, with 7 bases separating them. The CDR3 totals 13 residues. The germline V gene encodes CDR1 SGHTA and CDR2 FQGNSA. Written as DNA, the CDR3 is TGTGCCAGCAGCTTTGGGCGGTCCTACGAGCAGTACTTC. Protein product: CASSFGRSYEQYF.

Here the CDR3 reads CASSFRLATETQYF. The CDR3 nucleotides read TGTGCCAGCAGTTTCCGACTAGCAACAGAGACCCAGTACTTC. The chain combines TRBV28 with TRBJ2-5; 7 bases are shared with TRBD2. The V segment lost 3 bases and the J segment 4 bases; nucleotides outside the gene matches: 5. This CDR3 is built from 14 residues. In germline, CDR1 is MDHEN, CDR2 SYDVKM.

Turning to this clone: Germline and junction disagree at one end, which may indicate a read error. The chain recombines TRBV7-7 with TRBJ2-7; 7 bases map to TRBD1. The CDR3 has 15 residues. Germline loops: CDR1 SSHAT, CDR2 FNYEAQ (reference sequence). CDR3 DNA sequence: TGTGCTAGCAGCCCCTTTGGGACAGCGTCCTACGAGCAGTACTTC. Its translation is CASSPFGTASYEQYF. Supplemented by reference TRBV7-7 and TRBJ2-7, the full variable domain reads GAGVSQSPRYKVTKRGQDVTLRCDPISSHATLYWYQQALGQGPEFLTYFNYEAQPDKSGLPSDRFSAERPEGSISTLTIQRTEQRDSAMYRCASSPFGTASYEQYFGPGTRLTVT.